The source of this TCR beta chain is a study of shared clonotypes between healthy human individuals. Overall study context: Plates per donor: three CD4 naive, three CD4 memory, two CD8 naive, one CD8 memory. Findings and limits, study-wide: Several donors held about 5.1% of naive CD4 clonotypes in common. What naive subsets generally showed was a larger estimated richness than memory subsets showed.

The method was immunoSEQ multiplex PCR; TCRdb's version includes in-frame clones alone and lacks a portion of them. The table has approximately 1.4 million clones, under 99% seen once. CDR1 is SGHRS, CDR2 YFSETQ, per germline. V lost 5 bases to trimming and J lost 0 bases, with 8 bases between them. CDR3 size: 13 residues. About this clone itself: Its antigen remains unknown. The sample contains more than one DNA sequence encoding this CDR3.

The sample taken for sequencing was naive CD4+ T cells sorted from blood. The subset here: CD45RA+ positively selected. The origin of this receptor is a man younger than 45 in good health. The chain is built from TRBV5-1 and TRBJ1-1; D is ambiguous. CDR3 protein: CASSLNLNTEAFF. The DNA of the CDR3 is TGCGCCAGCAGTTTGAACTTGAACACTGAAGCTTTCTTT.